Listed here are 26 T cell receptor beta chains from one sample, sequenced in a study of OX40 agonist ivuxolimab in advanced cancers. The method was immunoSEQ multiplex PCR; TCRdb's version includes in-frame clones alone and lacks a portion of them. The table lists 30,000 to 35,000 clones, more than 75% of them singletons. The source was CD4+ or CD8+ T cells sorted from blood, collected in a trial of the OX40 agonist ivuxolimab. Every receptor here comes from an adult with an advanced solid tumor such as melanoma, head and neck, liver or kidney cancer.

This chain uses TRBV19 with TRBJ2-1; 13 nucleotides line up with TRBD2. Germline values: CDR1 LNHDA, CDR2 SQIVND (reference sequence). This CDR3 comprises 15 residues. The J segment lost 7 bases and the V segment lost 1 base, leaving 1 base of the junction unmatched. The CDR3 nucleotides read TGTGCCAGTAGTATAGGACTAGCGGGGGGAAATGAGCAGTTCTTC. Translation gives CASSIGLAGGNEQFF.

CDR3 nucleotides: TGTGCCAGCAGCCCAGGAAAAGGGGGCTACGAGCAGTACTTC. This codes for CASSPGKGGYEQYF. The chain uses TRBV7-7 and TRBJ2-7; D might be TRBD1 (6 bases). The CDR3 loop spans 14 amino acids. Germline CDR1 and CDR2: SSHAT and FNYEAQ (reference sequence). Trimming left V 5 bases short and J 3 bases short, with 14 bases between.

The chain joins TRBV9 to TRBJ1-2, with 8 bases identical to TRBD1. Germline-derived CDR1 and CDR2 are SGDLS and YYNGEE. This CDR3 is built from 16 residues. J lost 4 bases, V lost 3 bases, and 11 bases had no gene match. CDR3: CASSAIGQGLSYGYTF. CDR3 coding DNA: TGTGCCAGCAGCGCCATCGGACAGGGCTTAAGCTATGGCTACACCTTC.

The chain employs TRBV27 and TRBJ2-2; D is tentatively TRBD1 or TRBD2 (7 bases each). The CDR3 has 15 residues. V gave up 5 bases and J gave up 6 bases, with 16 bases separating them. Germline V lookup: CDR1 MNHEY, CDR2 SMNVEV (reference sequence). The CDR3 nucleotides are TGTGCCAGCAGTCCAGTGACAGGGAGGGCCGGGGAGCTGTTTTTT. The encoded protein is CASSPVTGRAGELFF.

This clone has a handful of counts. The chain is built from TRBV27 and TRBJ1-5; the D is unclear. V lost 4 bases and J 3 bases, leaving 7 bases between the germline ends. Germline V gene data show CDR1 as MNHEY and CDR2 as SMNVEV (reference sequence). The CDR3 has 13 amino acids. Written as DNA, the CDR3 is TGTGCCAGCAGTTCGGGGTACAATCAGCCCCAGCATTTT. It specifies CASSSGYNQPQHF.

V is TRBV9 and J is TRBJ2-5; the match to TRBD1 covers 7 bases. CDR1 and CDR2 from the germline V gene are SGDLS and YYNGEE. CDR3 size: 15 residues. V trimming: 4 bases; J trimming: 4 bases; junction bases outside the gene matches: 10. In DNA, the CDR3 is TGTGCCAGCAGCCCGGGACAGTCCCCTCGAGAGACCCAGTACTTC. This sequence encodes CASSPGQSPRETQYF.

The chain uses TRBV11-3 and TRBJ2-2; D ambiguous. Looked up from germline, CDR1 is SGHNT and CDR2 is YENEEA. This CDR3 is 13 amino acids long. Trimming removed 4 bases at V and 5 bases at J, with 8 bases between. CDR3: CASSYGPTGELFF. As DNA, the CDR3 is TGTGCCAGCAGCTATGGGCCGACCGGGGAGCTGTTTTTT.

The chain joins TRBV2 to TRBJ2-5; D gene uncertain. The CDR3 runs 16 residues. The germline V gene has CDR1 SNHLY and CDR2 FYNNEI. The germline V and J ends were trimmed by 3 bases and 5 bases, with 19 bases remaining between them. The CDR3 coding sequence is TGTGCCAGCAGTGATGCGCAAGGAAGCTGGACGGAGACCCAGTACTTC. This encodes CASSDAQGSWTETQYF.

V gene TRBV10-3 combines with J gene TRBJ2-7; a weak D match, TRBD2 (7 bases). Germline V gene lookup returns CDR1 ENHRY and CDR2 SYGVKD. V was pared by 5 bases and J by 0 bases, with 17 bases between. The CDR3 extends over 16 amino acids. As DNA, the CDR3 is TGTGCCATCAGTTGGGGGCTAGCGGATAGCTCCTACGAGCAGTACTTC. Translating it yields CAISWGLADSSYEQYF.

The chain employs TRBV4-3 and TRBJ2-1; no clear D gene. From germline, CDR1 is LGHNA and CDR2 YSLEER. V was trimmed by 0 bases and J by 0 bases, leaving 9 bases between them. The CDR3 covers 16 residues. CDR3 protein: CASSQERAASYNEQFF. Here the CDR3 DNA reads TGCGCCAGCAGCCAAGAACGGGCGGCCTCCTACAATGAGCAGTTCTTC.

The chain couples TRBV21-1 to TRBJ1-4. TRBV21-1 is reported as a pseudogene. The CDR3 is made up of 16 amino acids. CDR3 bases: TGTGCCAGCAGCCCAATCCGTGGAGGGAGGGAGGAAAAACTGTTTTTT. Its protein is CASSPIRGGREEKLFF.

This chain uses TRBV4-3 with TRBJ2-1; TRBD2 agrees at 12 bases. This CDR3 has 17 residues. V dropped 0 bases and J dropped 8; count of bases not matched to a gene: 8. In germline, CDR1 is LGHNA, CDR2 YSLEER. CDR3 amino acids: CASSQDPASGRAYEQFF. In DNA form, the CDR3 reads TGCGCCAGCAGCCAAGACCCGGCTAGCGGGAGGGCCTATGAGCAGTTCTTC.

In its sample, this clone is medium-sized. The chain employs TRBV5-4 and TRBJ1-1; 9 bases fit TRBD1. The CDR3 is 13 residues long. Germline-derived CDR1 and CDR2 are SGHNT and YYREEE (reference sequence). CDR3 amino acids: CSGQGGLNTEAFF. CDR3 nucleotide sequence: TGTTCGGGACAGGGAGGACTGAACACTGAAGCTTTCTTT.

The CDR3 DNA follows: TGTGCCAGCAGCCGAATGATATGGGGGAGGGGGAGAGGTACGGACACTGAAGCTTTCTTT. It encodes CASSRMIWGRGRGTDTEAFF. This chain uses TRBV14 with TRBJ1-1; D is possibly TRBD1 (6 bases). V shed 4 bases and J shed 3 bases, with 30 bases lying between them. CDR1 and CDR2 (germline): SGHDN, FVKESK. This CDR3 comprises 20 residues.

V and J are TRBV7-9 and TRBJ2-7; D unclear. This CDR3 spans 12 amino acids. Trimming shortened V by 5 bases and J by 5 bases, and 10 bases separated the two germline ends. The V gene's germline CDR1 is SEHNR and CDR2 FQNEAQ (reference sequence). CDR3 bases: TGTGCCAGCAGCGGCCTGTCCCACGAGCAGTACTTC. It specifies CASSGLSHEQYF.

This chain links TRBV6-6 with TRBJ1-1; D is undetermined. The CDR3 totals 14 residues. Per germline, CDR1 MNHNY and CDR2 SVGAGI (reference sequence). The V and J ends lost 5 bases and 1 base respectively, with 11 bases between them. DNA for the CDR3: TGTGCCAGCAGTCCCCAAGGGCAGAACACTGAAGCTTTCTTT. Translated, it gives CASSPQGQNTEAFF.

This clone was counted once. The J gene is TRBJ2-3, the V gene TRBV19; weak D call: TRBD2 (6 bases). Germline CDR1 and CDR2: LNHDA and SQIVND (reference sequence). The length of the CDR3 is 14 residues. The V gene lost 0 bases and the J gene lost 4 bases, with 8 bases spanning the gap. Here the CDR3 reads CASSIDSGADTQYF. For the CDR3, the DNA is TGTGCCAGTAGTATAGATTCGGGGGCAGATACGCAGTATTTT.

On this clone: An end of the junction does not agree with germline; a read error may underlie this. The CDR3 region has the DNA TGTGCCAGCAGATCGGGACTAGCGGGACCCTACGATGAGCAGTTCTTC. Its translation: CASRSGLAGPYDEQFF. The V and J genes are TRBV7-2 and TRBJ2-1, with 13 bases fitting TRBD2. Germline assignment: CDR1 SGHTA and CDR2 FQGNSA. The length of the CDR3 is 16 residues.

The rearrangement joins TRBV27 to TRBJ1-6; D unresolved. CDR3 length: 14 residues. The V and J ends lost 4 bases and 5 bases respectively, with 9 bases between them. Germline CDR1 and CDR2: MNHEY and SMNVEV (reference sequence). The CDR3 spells CASSSGGNNSPLHF. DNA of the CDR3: TGTGCCAGCAGTTCCGGAGGAAATAATTCACCCCTCCACTTT.

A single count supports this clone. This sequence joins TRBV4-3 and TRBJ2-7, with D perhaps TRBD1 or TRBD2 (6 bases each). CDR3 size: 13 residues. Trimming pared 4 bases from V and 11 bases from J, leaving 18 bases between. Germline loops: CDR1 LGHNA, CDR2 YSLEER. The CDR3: CASSPGRGAKEYF. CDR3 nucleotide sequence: TGCGCCAGCAGCCCGGGAAGGGGGGCCAAGGAGTACTTC.

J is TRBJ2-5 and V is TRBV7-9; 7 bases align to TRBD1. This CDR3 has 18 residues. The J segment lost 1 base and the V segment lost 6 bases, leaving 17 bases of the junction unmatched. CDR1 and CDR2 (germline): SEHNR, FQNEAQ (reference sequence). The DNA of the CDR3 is TGTGCCAGCAGTTCTACAGGGGTCTACGCCCCTTCCCAAGAGACCCAGTACTTC. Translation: CASSSTGVYAPSQETQYF.

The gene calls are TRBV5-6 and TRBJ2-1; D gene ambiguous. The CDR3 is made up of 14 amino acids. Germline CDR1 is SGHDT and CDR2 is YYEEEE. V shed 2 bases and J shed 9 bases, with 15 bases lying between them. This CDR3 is CASSFVYYRLEQFF. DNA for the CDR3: TGTGCCAGCAGCTTTGTTTATTATAGACTTGAGCAGTTCTTC.

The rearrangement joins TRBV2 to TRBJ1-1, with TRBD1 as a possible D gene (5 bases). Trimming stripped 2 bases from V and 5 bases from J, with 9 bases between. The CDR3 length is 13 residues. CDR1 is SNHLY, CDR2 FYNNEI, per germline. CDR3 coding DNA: TGTGCCAGCAGTGAATGGGGGGGGACTGAAGCTTTCTTT. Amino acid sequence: CASSEWGGTEAFF. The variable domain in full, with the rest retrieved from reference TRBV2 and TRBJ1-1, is EPEVTQTPSHQVTQMGQEVILRCVPISNHLYFYWYRQILGQKVEFLVSFYNNEISEKSEIFDDQFSVERPDGSNFTLKIRSTKLEDSAMYFCASSEWGGTEAFFGQGTRLTVV.

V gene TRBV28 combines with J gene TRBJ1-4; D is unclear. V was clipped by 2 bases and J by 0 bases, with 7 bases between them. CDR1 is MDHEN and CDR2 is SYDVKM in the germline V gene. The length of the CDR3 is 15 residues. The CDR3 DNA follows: TGTGCCAGCAGTTTAAGGTCACCAACTAATGAAAAACTGTTTTTT. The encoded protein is CASSLRSPTNEKLFF. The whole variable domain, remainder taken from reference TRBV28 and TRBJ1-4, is DVKVTQSSRYLVKRTGEKVFLECVQDMDHENMFWYRQDPGLGLRLIYFSYDVKMKEKGDIPEGYSVSREKKERFSLILESASTNQTSMYLCASSLRSPTNEKLFFGSGTQLSVL.

The CDR3 region has the DNA TGTGCCAGTAGTACGTCTAGGGAAGACTCCTACGAGCAGTACTTC. Encoded protein: CASSTSREDSYEQYF. The rearrangement links TRBV19 to TRBJ2-7; D is unresolved. The CDR3 loop spans 15 amino acids. Germline CDR1 reads LNHDA; CDR2 reads SQIVND (reference sequence). The V gene lost 4 bases and the J gene lost 0 bases, with 13 bases spanning the gap.

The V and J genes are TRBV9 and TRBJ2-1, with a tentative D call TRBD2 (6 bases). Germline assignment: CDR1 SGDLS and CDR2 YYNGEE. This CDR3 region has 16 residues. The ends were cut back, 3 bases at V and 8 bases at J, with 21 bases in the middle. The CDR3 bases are TGTGCCAGCAGCGAAAAGGCACGGGGGACTGTGGATGAGCAGTTCTTC. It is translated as CASSEKARGTVDEQFF.